This is a list of T cell receptor beta chains from one sample in a study of blood T cell repertoires in COVID-19. Profiled with immunoSEQ multiplex PCR; TCRdb holds only in-frame clones, not every one. The sample gives some 200,000 clones, 92% of which show up once; around 1.2% is in the top ten. Sequencing was done on a sample of peripheral blood. The receptor source for this set is a man aged 30 to 45 with acute or convalescent COVID-19. The CDR3 runs from the conserved cysteine through the conserved F or W. The D gene is left open where the match is weak. Clone size appears in some rows only: once, few, many, or a class for an expanded clone.

V	J	size	D	DNA	CDR3
TRBV3-1/TRBV3-2	TRBJ2-7	NA	TRBD2	TGTGCCAGCAGCAATACGAAGCGGGGGGGCTCCTACGAGCAGTACTTC	CASSNTKRGGSYEQYF
TRBV7-2	TRBJ2-3	NA	TRBD2	TGTGCCAGCAGCTTAGCCCCCAGGGGAAGCGGGGGTAAACGTAGTGGTACGCAGTATTTT	CASSLAPRGSGGKRSGTQYF
TRBV2	TRBJ2-7	NA	TRBD2	TGTGCCAGCAGGACACGTATTGGAGGGCCGGGAGGCAGGACCTACGAGCAGTACTTC	CASRTRIGGPGGRTYEQYF
TRBV4-1	TRBJ1-1	NA	NA	TGCGCCAGCATCCCCAGCGTTGGCGGGGGGGTTAGCACTGAAGCTTTCTTT	CASIPSVGGGVSTEAFF
TRBV7-2	TRBJ1-2	NA	TRBD1	TGTGCCAGCAGAAAGGACAGGGCGTATGGCTACACCTTC	CASRKDRAYGYTF
TRBV5-4	TRBJ1-5	NA	NA	TGTGCCAGCAGCTTCCCGGGGGAGGTCCAGCATTTT	CASSFPGEVQHF
TRBV9	TRBJ2-2	NA	NA	TGTGCCAGCAGCGTAGCCACAGAGAGAAGCACCGGGGAGCTGTTTTTT	CASSVATERSTGELFF
TRBV7-9	TRBJ1-6	few	NA	TGTGCCAGCAGCTTTGGGAGTAATTCACCCCTCCACTTT	CASSFGSNSPLHF
TRBV29-1	TRBJ2-5	NA	TRBD2	TGCAGCGTCAGGGGACTAGCGGGAGGACATCAAGAGACCCAGTACTTC	CSVRGLAGGHQETQYF
TRBV5-1	TRBJ1-4	NA	NA	TGCGCCAGCAGCCCCGCCAGGGAAGGCGAAAAACTGTTTTTT	CASSPAREGEKLFF
TRBV25-1	TRBJ2-2	NA	NA	TGTGCCAGCTCCTCCTCGATGACAGCGAACACCGGGGAGCTGTTTTTT	CASSSSMTANTGELFF
TRBV6-5	TRBJ1-6	NA	TRBD1	TGTGCCAGCAGACAGGGGACGCAACGAAATTCACCCCTCCACTTT	CASRQGTQRNSPLHF
TRBV19	TRBJ2-2	NA	TRBD1	TGTGCCAGTAGTCCCCGCGCTGGTACAGGGGGCAGGGAGCTGTTTTTT	CASSPRAGTGGRELFF
TRBV10-3	TRBJ2-7	NA	TRBD1	TGTGCCATCAGTGGAGGACAGGGAAACTACGAGCAGTACTTC	CAISGGQGNYEQYF
TRBV7-2	TRBJ2-7	NA	TRBD2	TGTGCCAGCAGCTTAAGGCGGGAGGGCCACGAGCAGTACTTC	CASSLRREGHEQYF
TRBV6-5	TRBJ2-5	few	TRBD2	TGTGCCAGCAGGACTAGCGGGAGGGAGACCCAGTACTTC	CASRTSGRETQYF
TRBV18	TRBJ1-6	NA	TRBD1	TGTGCCAGCTCAGCGGACAGGAATTCACCCCTCCACTTT	CASSADRNSPLHF
TRBV6-4	TRBJ1-5	NA	NA	TGTGCCAGGTACAGCCTCATGACGAACCAACCTCATAGCAATCAGCCCCAGCATTTT	CARYSLMTNQPHSNQPQHF
TRBV18	TRBJ1-1	few	NA	TGTGCCAGCTCACCCGCGATAATGAACACTGAAGCTTTCTTT	CASSPAIMNTEAFF
TRBV28	TRBJ2-7	NA	NA	TGTGCCAGCAGTTCACCTCCGGGCGAGCAGTACTTC	CASSSPPGEQYF
TRBV5-8	TRBJ2-1	NA	TRBD2	TGTGCCAGCCTCCATAGCGGGACCAATGAGCAGTTCTTC	CASLHSGTNEQFF
TRBV12-3/TRBV12-4	TRBJ1-2	NA	NA	TGTGCCAGCAGTTTTGGGCTTAACTATGGCTACACCTTC	CASSFGLNYGYTF
TRBV3-1/TRBV3-2	TRBJ2-7	NA	TRBD2	TGTGCCAGCAGCCTTCTAGCGGGAGGCTACGAGCAGTACTTC	CASSLLAGGYEQYF
TRBV19	TRBJ1-5	once	NA	TGTGCCAGTAGTATGGTGGGAGGGAACCAGCCCCAGCATTTT	CASSMVGGNQPQHF
TRBV28	TRBJ2-1	NA	TRBD2	TGTGCCAGCAGTTTGCCTAGCGGGGTGAATGAGCAGTTCTTC	CASSLPSGVNEQFF
TRBV5-1	TRBJ2-2	NA	TRBD2	TGCGCCAGCAGCTTCCGGACTAGCGGGGGGGCCGGGGAGCTGTTTTTT	CASSFRTSGGAGELFF
TRBV28	TRBJ2-5	NA	NA	TGTGCCAGCAGTGCCGGGGGACGCGGTGAGACCCAGTACTTC	CASSAGGRGETQYF
TRBV5-1	TRBJ2-7	NA	NA	TGCGCCAGCAGCCCCGCCGCACAGGGAAGCTCCTACGAGCAGTACTTC	CASSPAAQGSSYEQYF
TRBV5-1	TRBJ2-5	NA	TRBD1	TGCGCCAGCAGCTTGAGTGGCACAGGGGGTGGAGAGACCCAGTACTTC	CASSLSGTGGGETQYF
TRBV19	TRBJ2-7	NA	TRBD2	TGTGCCAGTAGTTCGGCGGGGGGGACCTACGAGCAGTACTTC	CASSSAGGTYEQYF
TRBV7-7	TRBJ2-7	NA	TRBD1	TGTGCTAGCAGCTCACACCGGGACAGAGACTACGAGCAGTACTTC	CASSSHRDRDYEQYF
TRBV11-2	TRBJ2-1	once	NA	TGTGCCAGCAGCTCCAACAATGAGCAGTTCTTC	CASSSNNEQFF
TRBV7-3	TRBJ2-2	NA	NA	TGTGCCAGCAGCTTATTGGGGGCGCGTACCGGGGAGCTGTTTTTT	CASSLLGARTGELFF
TRBV6-5	TRBJ1-1	NA	NA	TGTGCCAGCACCTTCCGGGTCGTCCAGACTGAAGCTTTCTTT	CASTFRVVQTEAFF
TRBV28	TRBJ1-2	NA	TRBD1	TGTGCCAGCAGCTCTGGTGAGACAGGGGGCAGGGGCTACACCTTC	CASSSGETGGRGYTF
TRBV27	TRBJ1-1	NA	NA	TGTGCCAGCAGGAGGGAGGTGGGGGGCACTGAAGCTTTCTTT	CASRREVGGTEAFF
TRBV19	TRBJ2-2	NA	NA	TGTGCCAGCGCAGTCACCGGGACCGGGGAGCTGTTTTTT	CASAVTGTGELFF
TRBV29-1	TRBJ1-5	NA	NA	TGCAGCGCACGATTCCGACAGGCTCATAGCAATCAGCCCCAGCATTTT	CSARFRQAHSNQPQHF
TRBV11-2	TRBJ1-5	NA	NA	TGTGCCAGCAGCATAAATAGCAATCAGCCCCAGCATTTT	CASSINSNQPQHF
TRBV7-9	TRBJ1-1	NA	TRBD1	TGTGCCAGCAGCACACAGGGGGCTGGAACGAACACTGAAGCTTTCTTT	CASSTQGAGTNTEAFF
TRBV4-1	TRBJ2-7	NA	TRBD2	TGCGCCAGCAGCCAAACTAGCGGGGGATCTCGAGAGCAGTACTTC	CASSQTSGGSREQYF
TRBV19	TRBJ2-7	NA	TRBD2	TGTGCCAGTAGGCCCGGGACTAGCGGGCGGTGGGAGCAGTACTTC	CASRPGTSGRWEQYF
TRBV2	TRBJ1-5	NA	NA	TGTGCCAGCAGTATCGAGACAGTTCCCAATCAGCCCCAGCATTTT	CASSIETVPNQPQHF
TRBV7-3	TRBJ2-1	few	TRBD1	TGTGCCAGCAGCTCCGGACAGGGAAACAATGAGCAGTTCTTC	CASSSGQGNNEQFF
TRBV7-9	TRBJ2-7	NA	NA	TGTGCCAGCAGCGCAGCGTACGAGCAGTACTTC	CASSAAYEQYF
TRBV28	TRBJ2-1	NA	NA	TGTGCCAGCAGTTTCTCGTTCTACAATGAGCAGTTCTTC	CASSFSFYNEQFF
TRBV29-1	TRBJ1-5	NA	TRBD1	TGCAGCGTTGCCATAGGACAGGGAAATCAGCCCCAGCATTTT	CSVAIGQGNQPQHF
TRBV9	TRBJ2-2	NA	NA	TGTGCCAGCAGCGTAGATCCCGGGGGAGCTACCGGGGAGCTGTTTTTT	CASSVDPGGATGELFF
TRBV18	TRBJ2-1	NA	TRBD2	TGTGCCAGCTCACCATGGCTAGCGGGGTACAATGAGCAGTTCTTC	CASSPWLAGYNEQFF
TRBV19	TRBJ2-2	once	TRBD2	TGTGCCAGTAGTATAGGCGGGACTAGCGGGAGGAGTACCGGGGAGCTGTTTTTT	CASSIGGTSGRSTGELFF
TRBV7-9	TRBJ1-6	once	TRBD1	TGTGCCAGCAGCCCCGGGACAGATAATCAAATTACCTATAATTCACCCCTCCACTTT	CASSPGTDNQITYNSPLHF
TRBV15	TRBJ1-5	NA	NA	TGTGCCACCAGCAGAGATTTTGGCTCCAGCAATCAGCCCCAGCATTTT	CATSRDFGSSNQPQHF
TRBV13	TRBJ2-7	NA	NA	TGTGCCAGCAGCCCCCCGGGAATGTCCCCCCACGAGCAGTACTTC	CASSPPGMSPHEQYF
TRBV7-8	TRBJ2-4	NA	NA	TGTGCCAGCAGCTTAAGCGGGTGGGACATTCAGTACTTC	CASSLSGWDIQYF
TRBV27	TRBJ2-3	once	NA	TGTGCCAGCCGAGAAAAGGGGGTCAGCACAGATACGCAGTATTTT	CASREKGVSTDTQYF
TRBV7-2	TRBJ2-7	NA	NA	TGTGCCAGCAGCCATAGGAGAACCTACGAGCAGTACTTC	CASSHRRTYEQYF
TRBV7-9	TRBJ1-1	NA	NA	TGTGCCAGCAGCGTGGACATGAAAACTGAAGCTTTCTTT	CASSVDMKTEAFF
TRBV29-1	TRBJ2-1	NA	NA	TGCAGCGCCGGGACTCCTTTGACTGAGCAGTTCTTC	CSAGTPLTEQFF
TRBV2	TRBJ2-1	NA	TRBD2	TGTGCCAGCAGCCCGGGACTAGCGGGAGTGAATGAGCAGTTCTTC	CASSPGLAGVNEQFF
TRBV28	TRBJ2-3	NA	NA	TGTGCCAGCAGTTCAAGTGACTACTCTAGCACAGATACGCAGTATTTT	CASSSSDYSSTDTQYF